What follows is one T cell receptor (beta chain) and its context. This CDR3 contains 15 residues. V was pared by 4 bases and J by 7 bases, with 4 bases of the junction left unmatched. Germline V CDR1 and CDR2: MNHNS, SASEGT. The PCR had 60 Vbeta and 13 Jbeta primers. Produced via immunoSEQ multiplex PCR; TCRdb's table is partial and in-frame only. The sample lists approximately 90,000 clones; about four fifths were seen once. The data originate from a study of cytomegalovirus exposure and HLA in healthy donors. The chain uses TRBV6-1 and TRBJ1-6; 10 bases match TRBD1. The sequence derives from a woman in her 40s in good health and CMV-seronegative. The sequencing input was PBMCs. CDR3 coding DNA: TGTGCCAGCAGTGGGGGACAGGGGTTAAATTCACCCCTCCACTTT. Protein product: CASSGGQGLNSPLHF.